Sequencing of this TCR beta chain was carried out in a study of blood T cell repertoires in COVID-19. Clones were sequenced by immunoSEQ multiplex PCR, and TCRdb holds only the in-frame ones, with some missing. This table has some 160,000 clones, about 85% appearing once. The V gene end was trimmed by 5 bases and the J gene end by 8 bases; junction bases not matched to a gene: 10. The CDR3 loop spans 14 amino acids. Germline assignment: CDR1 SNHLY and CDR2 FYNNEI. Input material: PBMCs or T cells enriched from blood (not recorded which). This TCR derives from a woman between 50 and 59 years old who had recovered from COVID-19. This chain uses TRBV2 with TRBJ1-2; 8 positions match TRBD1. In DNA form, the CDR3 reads TGTGCCAGCAGTCCCACGGACAGGGTGGGAGGCTACACCTTC. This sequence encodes CASSPTDRVGGYTF.